A single sample gave rise to the 30 T cell receptor beta chains below, sequenced in a study of Graves' ophthalmopathy and Graves' hyperthyroidism. Amplified TCR beta CDR3 regions were obtained using RNA transcripts as template. Second-round multiplex PCR followed a first-round RT-PCR using HTBI primers. TCRdb reprocessed the multiplex PCR reads via MiXCR and lists one record per CDR3 protein. The table has 400,000 or so distinct CDR3 sequences, less than 20% seen once; the top ten hold approximately 7%. Sequences were obtained from peripheral blood. The receptors derive from a woman aged 18-29 years with stable Graves' hyperthyroidism.

This clonotype appeared many times. For the CDR3, the DNA is TGTGCCACCAGCAGAGATGTGGGGCTGACGGGGGGCGGCTACACCTTC. This translates into CATSRDVGLTGGGYTF. V gene TRBV15 combines with J gene TRBJ1-2, with D maybe TRBD1 (6 bases). The CDR3 sequence is 16 residues long. V was trimmed by 0 bases and J by 8 bases, leaving 19 bases between them. Looked up from germline, CDR1 is LNHNV and CDR2 is YYDKDF (reference sequence).

This clonotype has a count of ten or more. The chain links TRBV6-1 to TRBJ2-7; 9 bases agree with TRBD2. The CDR3 consists of 14 residues. Germline V gene data show CDR1 as MNHNS and CDR2 as SASEGT. After removal of 6 bases from V and 0 bases from J, the junction contained 3 bases not matched to a gene. The CDR3 protein is CASRERGASYEQYF. CDR3 DNA sequence: TGTGCCAGCAGAGAGCGGGGGGCCTCCTACGAGCAGTACTTC.

A word on this clonotype: This may arise from a read error, as a much more abundant clone is one base away. The V call is TRBV12-3 or TRBV12-4, the J call TRBJ1-1; a possible D gene is TRBD1 (6 bases). The CDR3 is made up of 15 amino acids. CDR3 sequence (DNA): TGTGCCAGCAGGTTGAGCGGGGAAGGGGGGGGAGAAGCTTGCTTT. Its translation is CASRLSGEGGGEACF.

The J gene is TRBJ2-2, the V gene TRBV20-1; D is perhaps TRBD2 (5 bases). The CDR3 extends over 14 amino acids. Germline CDR1 DFQATT, CDR2 SNEGSKA (reference sequence). With 3 bases removed from V and 1 base from J, the gap between germline ends came to 9 bases. The CDR3 DNA is TGCAGTGCTAGCGGGAAACGGAACACCGGGGAGCTGTTTTTT. The encoded protein is CSASGKRNTGELFF.

This clonotype has a count of ten or more. V gene TRBV20-1 combines with J gene TRBJ1-2, with D uncertain. Trimming removed 3 bases from V and 5 bases from J, with 13 bases in between. This CDR3 is built from 13 residues. The germline CDR1 and CDR2 sequences are DFQATT and SNEGSKA (reference sequence). CDR3 loop: CSASTGILYGYTF. CDR3 DNA sequence: TGCAGTGCTAGTACCGGGATTCTGTATGGCTACACCTTC.

This clonotype was recorded many times. This sequence joins TRBV2 and TRBJ1-2; possible D gene TRBD1, 6 bases. Germline V lookup: CDR1 SNHLY, CDR2 FYNNEI. The CDR3 covers 13 residues. V was trimmed by 3 bases and J by 6 bases, leaving 11 bases between them. The CDR3 DNA reads as TGTGCCAGCAGTGATCAGCCAGGGGATGGCTACACCTTC. This gives the protein CASSDQPGDGYTF.

V and J are TRBV3-1 and TRBJ1-2; unclear D gene. The V and J ends lost 1 base and 4 bases respectively, with 10 bases between them. Germline V gene data show CDR1 as LGHDT and CDR2 as YNNKEL (reference sequence). CDR3 length equals 14 residues. The CDR3 sequence is CASSQGGRTYGYTF. The CDR3 nucleotides are TGTGCCAGCAGCCAAGGTGGGCGGACCTATGGCTACACCTTC.

This sequence joins TRBV20-1 and TRBJ1-1; TRBD1 matches 7 bases. The junction had 7 bases not matched to a gene; V was cut back by 5 bases and J by 4 bases. CDR3 length: 13 residues. Germline lookup yields CDR1 DFQATT and CDR2 SNEGSKA (reference sequence). This chain's CDR3 is CSAAGGDSTEAFF. CDR3 DNA: TGCAGTGCTGCAGGGGGGGACAGCACTGAAGCTTTCTTT.

There are many counts of this clonotype. The rearrangement joins TRBV15 to TRBJ2-5, with D tentatively TRBD2 (5 bases). Per germline, CDR1 LNHNV and CDR2 YYDKDF (reference sequence). Trimming took 4 bases from V and 7 from J, leaving 16 bases between them. This CDR3 is 14 amino acids long. CDR3 nucleotide sequence: TGTGCCACCAGCACCCGTACCTATCGGGGGACCCAGTACTTC. Translation: CATSTRTYRGTQYF.

This clonotype was counted at least ten times. The chain recombines TRBV6-1 with TRBJ1-5; D is unclear. The germline V gene has CDR1 MNHNS and CDR2 SASEGT. V was trimmed by 8 bases and J by 3 bases, leaving 5 bases between them. The CDR3 spans 11 residues. CDR3 in amino acids: CASGNNQPQHF. The CDR3 nucleotides read TGTGCCAGCGGAAACAATCAGCCCCAGCATTTT.

Many counts were recorded for this clonotype. The chain couples TRBV20-1 to TRBJ2-7, with 9 bases identical to TRBD1. Germline CDR1 is DFQATT and CDR2 is SNEGSKA (reference sequence). This CDR3 is built from 13 residues. J gave up 5 bases and V 3 bases, and 5 bases lay outside the gene matches. DNA of the CDR3: TGCAGTGCTAGTCCGGGACAGGGCCACGAGCAGTACTTC. Translated: CSASPGQGHEQYF.

Comments on this clonotype: One end of the junction is discordant with germline, which a read error may explain. The rearrangement uses TRBV12-3 or TRBV12-4 and TRBJ1-1; no definite D call. The CDR3 runs 14 residues. CDR3 amino acids: CASRPEAMNTDAFF. The CDR3 DNA reads as TGTGCCAGCAGGCCGGAGGCGATGAACACTGATGCTTTCTTT.

The chain links TRBV11-3 to TRBJ2-4; D is undetermined. CDR1 is SGHNT and CDR2 is YENEEA in the germline V gene. CDR3 length equals 18 residues. V was shortened by 5 bases and J by 5 bases, with 25 bases between the two germline ends. CDR3 residues: CASSGRFRPAVGENIQYF. The CDR3 nucleotides read TGTGCCAGCAGCGGACGTTTTAGGCCTGCGGTCGGCGAAAACATTCAGTACTTC.

In this sample, this clonotype turned up many times. This chain joins TRBV27 and TRBJ2-4, with TRBD1 as a possible D gene (6 bases). There are 15 residues in the CDR3. The V and J ends lost 6 bases and 1 base respectively, with 13 bases between them. Looked up from germline, CDR1 is MNHEY and CDR2 is SMNVEV (reference sequence). CDR3 region: CASRPTGLAKNIQYF. CDR3 nucleotide sequence: TGTGCCAGCAGGCCAACAGGGTTGGCCAAAAACATTCAGTACTTC.

This chain connects TRBV2 to TRBJ1-1, with D possibly TRBD1 on 5 matching bases. Trimming shortened V by 6 bases and J by 5 bases, and 16 bases separated the two germline ends. The CDR3 runs 14 residues. Germline V gives CDR1 SNHLY, CDR2 FYNNEI. CDR3 bases: TGTGCCAGCAGGAGGACACCCCTGGGAACTGAAGCTTTCTTT. It encodes CASRRTPLGTEAFF.

This clonotype was seen many times. The chain recombines TRBV12-3 or TRBV12-4 with TRBJ2-5; D might be TRBD2 (6 bases). This CDR3 has 12 amino acids. Trimming left V 3 bases short and J 7 bases short, with 9 bases between. CDR3 sequence reads: CASSLDYRTQYF. The CDR3 DNA reads TGTGCCAGCAGTTTGGACTATCGGACCCAGTACTTC.

This clonotype occurred many times. For the CDR3, the DNA is TGTGCCAGCAGTTACGCCAGTAGCAATCAGCCCCAGCATTTT. Amino acid sequence: CASSYASSNQPQHF. The chain couples TRBV6-2 or TRBV6-3 to TRBJ1-5; D ambiguous. Germline lookup yields CDR1 MNHEY and CDR2 SVGEGT. V lost 2 bases, J lost 0 bases, and 5 bases lay in between. The CDR3 is made up of 14 amino acids.

This clonotype was seen repeatedly, ten times or more. The rearrangement uses TRBV15 and TRBJ2-2, with a weak D call TRBD1 (6 bases). Trimming stripped 0 bases from V and 3 bases from J, with 11 bases between. This CDR3 comprises 16 residues. The germline gives CDR1 LNHNV, CDR2 YYDKDF (reference sequence). Here the CDR3 DNA reads TGTGCCACCAGCAGAGATGGCAGGGGTGACACCGGGGAGCTGTTTTTT. Translating it yields CATSRDGRGDTGELFF.

This clonotype was observed many times. This chain connects TRBV19 to TRBJ1-2, with D perhaps TRBD1 (5 bases). The CDR3 has 12 amino acids. Trimming took 4 bases from V and 6 from J, leaving 9 bases between them. The germline gives CDR1 LNHDA, CDR2 SQIVND (reference sequence). The CDR3 protein is CASSKGWNGYTF. The CDR3 region has the DNA TGTGCCAGTAGTAAGGGGTGGAATGGCTACACCTTC.

In its sample, this clonotype was seen many times. This sequence joins TRBV7-6 and TRBJ1-2; a weak D match, TRBD1 (6 bases). The ends were cut back, 3 bases at V and 4 bases at J, with 21 bases in the middle. The CDR3 totals 17 residues. Germline CDR1 is SGHVS and CDR2 is FNYEAQ. The CDR3 sequence is CASSFRDKDLMGYGYTF. Written as DNA, the CDR3 is TGTGCCAGCAGCTTCCGGGACAAGGACCTTATGGGCTATGGCTACACCTTC.

This clonotype was recorded at least ten times. CDR3 nucleotides: TGTGCCAGCAGCCTCATGGACAGCTACGAGCAGTACTTC. Encoded protein: CASSLMDSYEQYF. J is TRBJ2-7 and V is TRBV6-5, with D possibly being TRBD1 (6 bases). CDR1 MNHEY and CDR2 SVGAGI come from the germline V gene. The CDR3 is made up of 13 amino acids. Trimming left V 6 bases short and J 3 bases short, with 12 bases between.

This clonotype has a single count. The rearrangement uses TRBV6-2 or TRBV6-3 and TRBJ2-5, with unresolved D. CDR1 and CDR2 from the germline V gene are MNHEY and SVGEGT. The CDR3 covers 9 residues. Trimming left V 10 bases short and J 4 bases short, with 4 bases between. The CDR3 region has the DNA TGTGCCACGGGAGAGACCCAGTACTTC. Its translation: CATGETQYF.

This clonotype was detected ten times or more. The gene calls are TRBV6-5 and TRBJ1-5; 7 bases align to TRBD1. This CDR3 contains 13 residues. V was clipped by 8 bases and J by 6 bases; unmatched bases: 7. Germline CDR1 MNHEY, CDR2 SVGAGI. The CDR3: CASGRQGVQPQHF. As DNA, the CDR3 is TGTGCCAGCGGCCGACAGGGTGTTCAGCCCCAGCATTTT.

To note about this clonotype: This could be a read error, since a much larger clone is one nucleotide away. The CDR3 does not end in the conserved phenylalanine or tryptophan, so this is likely a read error. The V and J genes are TRBV5-6 and TRBJ1-2, with D maybe TRBD1 (5 bases). Trimming removed 3 bases from V and 2 bases from J, with 11 bases in between. Germline V gene data show CDR1 as SGHDT and CDR2 as YYEEEE. This CDR3 is 14 amino acids long. In DNA form, the CDR3 reads TGTGCCAGCAGCTCGCTTGGGGGGAACTATGGCTACACCGTC. Translated, it gives CASSSLGGNYGYTV.

The chain carries TRBV12-3 or TRBV12-4 and TRBJ2-3; no firm D call. The CDR3 has 11 residues. Trimming removed 3 bases from V and 5 bases from J, with 3 bases in between. Written as DNA, the CDR3 is TGTGCCAGCAGTTTCTTAGATACGCAGTATTTT. Encoded protein: CASSFLDTQYF.

This rearrangement joins TRBV12-3 or TRBV12-4 to TRBJ2-5; D is perhaps TRBD2 (6 bases). Trimming stripped 4 bases from V and 5 bases from J, with 11 bases between. The CDR3 runs 13 residues. As DNA, the CDR3 is TGTGCCAGCAGTTCGGGAGCGGAGGAGACCCAGTACTTC. Its protein is CASSSGAEETQYF.

In this sample, this clonotype turned up many times. V gene TRBV12-3 or TRBV12-4 combines with J gene TRBJ1-5, with a possible D match to TRBD1 (5 bases). The CDR3 loop spans 13 amino acids. Between the trimmed V and J ends, which lost 7 bases and 4 bases, there was a span of 11 bases. This CDR3 reads CASTPRVNQPQHF. CDR3 nucleotides: TGTGCCAGCACCCCCAGGGTAAATCAGCCCCAGCATTTT.

This chain connects TRBV6-2 or TRBV6-3 to TRBJ2-7; D assignment may be TRBD1 or TRBD2 (5 bases each). The length of the CDR3 is 11 residues. Germline CDR1 reads MNHEY; CDR2 reads SVGEGT. V was trimmed by 8 bases and J by 5 bases, leaving 10 bases between them. In DNA form, the CDR3 reads TGTGCCAGCGCAGGGAGCCACGAGCAGTACTTC. It encodes CASAGSHEQYF.

This clonotype was observed at least ten times. The rearrangement uses TRBV5-1 and TRBJ2-7; D possibly matches TRBD1 or TRBD2 (5 bases each). Germline V lookup: CDR1 SGHRS, CDR2 YFSETQ. This CDR3 is 13 amino acids long. The CDR3 region is CTLGGPHSYEQYF. The CDR3 nucleotides are TGCACACTTGGGGGTCCCCACTCCTACGAGCAGTACTTC. Drawing the rest from reference TRBV5-1 and TRBJ2-7, the complete variable domain is KAGVTQTPRYLIKTRGQQVTLSCSPISGHRSVSWYQQTPGQGLQFLFEYFSETQRNKGNFPGRFSGRQFSNSRSEMNVSTLELGDSALYLCTLGGPHSYEQYFGPGTRLTVT.

This clonotype was counted between two and nine times. The chain combines TRBV7-9 with TRBJ1-1; no definite D call. The CDR3 runs to 15 residues. The ends were cut back, 5 bases at V and 4 bases at J, with 17 bases in the middle. The V gene's germline CDR1 is SEHNR and CDR2 FQNEAQ (reference sequence). CDR3 sequence reads: CASSPDSGRGTEAFF. CDR3 in DNA: TGTGCCAGCAGCCCAGATTCGGGCCGGGGCACTGAAGCTTTCTTT. The whole variable domain, remainder taken from reference TRBV7-9 and TRBJ1-1, is DTGVSQNPRHKITKRGQNVTFRCDPISEHNRLYWYRQTLGQGPEFLTYFQNEAQLEKSRLLSDRFSAERPKGSFSTLEIQRTEQGDSAMYLCASSPDSGRGTEAFFGQGTRLTVV.